Described below is a single T cell receptor (beta chain) sequence and its context. Its cognate antigen is unknown. This sample is drawn from a study of long-term antiretroviral therapy in people with HIV. Study observations and caveats: From the mid-2000s to the late 2010s, blood was obtained, possibly while participants received older ART regimens. With ART, diversity went up but was still lower than in transplant donor controls. HIV repertoires had narrower CDR3 length ranges than controls.

Losses at the gene ends were 2 bases for V and 4 bases for J; bases not matched to a gene: 7. Germline CDR1 MGHRA, CDR2 YSYEKL. This CDR3 spans 16 amino acids. Every HIV-positive participant received treatment in the United States. An immunoSEQ assay, version v3.0, was performed at survey level. TCRdb's table, derived via immunoSEQ multiplex PCR, lists solely in-frame clones and lacks some. The data hold fewer than 20,000 clones, with around 81% observed a single time. This sequence originates from a man aged 50 to 59 with HIV. Sequences were derived from unsorted PBMCs, sampled 0.3 years before starting antiretroviral therapy. This rearrangement joins TRBV4-1 to TRBJ1-4; 7 positions match TRBD1. CDR3 in amino acids: CASSQSTTGINEKLFF. The CDR3 nucleotides are TGCGCCAGCAGCCAATCCACGACAGGGATTAATGAAAAACTGTTTTTT.